Described below is a single T cell receptor (beta chain) sequence and its context. The target antigen is unknown. Profiling relied on immunoSEQ multiplex PCR, and the TCRdb table lists in-frame clones only, not all of them. Found here are 2 million to 2.5 million clones, approximately 95% of them singletons; the top ten hold 0.35% to 0.5%. The CDR3 runs 13 residues. The data were taken from a study of shared clonotypes between healthy human individuals. General study points: Generally, naive subsets (rather than memory subsets) showed larger estimated richness. The diversity represented, both genetic and in exposure history, was limited by few donors.

The chain uses TRBV21-1 and TRBJ2-7. TRBV21-1 is a known pseudogene. Sequencing was done on a sample of naive CD4+ T cells from PBMCs. Subset specified: CD45RA+ positively selected. The sequence derives from a man between 18 and 29 years old in good health. Some clones in this sample may be carry-over from other donors' samples. CDR3: CATSGGRLLEQYF. The CDR3 nucleotides are TGTGCCACGTCCGGCGGCAGGCTACTCGAGCAGTACTTC.